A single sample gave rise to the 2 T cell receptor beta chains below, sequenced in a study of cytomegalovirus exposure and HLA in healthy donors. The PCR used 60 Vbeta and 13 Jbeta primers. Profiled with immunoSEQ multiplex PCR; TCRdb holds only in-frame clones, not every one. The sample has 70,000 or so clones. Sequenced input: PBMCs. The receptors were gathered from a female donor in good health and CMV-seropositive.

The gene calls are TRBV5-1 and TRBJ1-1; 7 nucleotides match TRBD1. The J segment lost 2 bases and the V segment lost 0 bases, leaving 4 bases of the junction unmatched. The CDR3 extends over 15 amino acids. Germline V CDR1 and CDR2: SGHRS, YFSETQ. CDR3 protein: CASSLVGGANTEAFF. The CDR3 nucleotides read TGCGCCAGCAGCTTGGTAGGGGGCGCCAACACTGAAGCTTTCTTT.

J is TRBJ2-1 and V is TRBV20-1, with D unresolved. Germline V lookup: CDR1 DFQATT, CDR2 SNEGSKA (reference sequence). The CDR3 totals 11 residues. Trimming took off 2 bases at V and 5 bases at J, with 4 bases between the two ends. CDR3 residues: CSARTDNEQFF. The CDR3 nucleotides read TGCAGTGCTAGAACTGACAATGAGCAGTTCTTC.